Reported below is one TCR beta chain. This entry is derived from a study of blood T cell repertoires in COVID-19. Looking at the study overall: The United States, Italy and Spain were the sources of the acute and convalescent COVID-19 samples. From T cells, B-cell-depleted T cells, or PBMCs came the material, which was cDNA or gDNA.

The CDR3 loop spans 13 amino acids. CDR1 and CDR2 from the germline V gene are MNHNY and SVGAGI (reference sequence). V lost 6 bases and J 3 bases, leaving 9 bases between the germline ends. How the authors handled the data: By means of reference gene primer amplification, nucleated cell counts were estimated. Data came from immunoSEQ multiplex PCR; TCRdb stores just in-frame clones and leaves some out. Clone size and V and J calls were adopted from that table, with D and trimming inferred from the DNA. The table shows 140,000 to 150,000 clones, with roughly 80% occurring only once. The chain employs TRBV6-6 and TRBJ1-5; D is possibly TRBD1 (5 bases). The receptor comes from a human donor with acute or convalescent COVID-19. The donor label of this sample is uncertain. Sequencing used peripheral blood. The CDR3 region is CASRGLSNQPQHF. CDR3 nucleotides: TGTGCCAGCAGGGGACTTTCCAATCAGCCCCAGCATTTT.